A selection of T cell receptor beta chains follows, all from one sample in a study of blood T cell repertoires in COVID-19. Clones were sequenced by immunoSEQ multiplex PCR, and TCRdb holds only the in-frame ones, with some missing. The sample has approximately 210,000 clones; approximately 79% are singletons. The material sequenced was peripheral blood. The origin of the receptors is a human donor in a cohort sampled during active COVID-19. Each CDR3 is given with its conserved first and last residue. The order of the fields is D gene, J gene, CDR3 length, clone size, V gene, CDR3 protein, CDR3 DNA. A D gene is named only where the DNA matches it firmly. Size is stated for part of the rows, as once, few or many counts, or as a class when the clone is expanded.

d_gene: NA
j_gene: TRBJ2-7
len: 14
abundance: NA
v_gene: TRBV6-5
CDR3aa: CASSYSGHPDEQYF
CDR3nt: TGTGCCAGCAGTTACTCTGGACACCCAGACGAGCAGTACTTC

d_gene: NA
j_gene: TRBJ1-3
len: 16
abundance: NA
v_gene: TRBV4-2
CDR3aa: CASSQEAAGKGNTIYF
CDR3nt: TGTGCCAGCAGCCAAGAGGCTGCCGGGAAGGGAAACACCATATATTTT

d_gene: NA
j_gene: TRBJ2-1
len: 19
abundance: many
v_gene: TRBV27
CDR3aa: CASSYDPGDNDRSPNEQFF
CDR3nt: TGTGCCAGCAGTTACGACCCGGGAGACAACGATAGATCCCCCAATGAGCAGTTCTTC

d_gene: NA
j_gene: TRBJ2-1
len: 16
abundance: once
v_gene: TRBV16
CDR3aa: CASSHTALGGVTKQFF
CDR3nt: TGTGCCAGCAGCCATACCGCCTTGGGGGGAGTTACTAAGCAGTTCTTC

d_gene: TRBD2
j_gene: TRBJ2-7
len: 17
abundance: NA
v_gene: TRBV5-1
CDR3aa: CASSAGTSGRASYEQYF
CDR3nt: TGCGCCAGCAGCGCCGGGACTAGCGGGAGGGCCTCCTACGAGCAGTACTTC

d_gene: NA
j_gene: TRBJ2-5
len: 14
abundance: NA
v_gene: TRBV9
CDR3aa: CASSVATPGETQYF
CDR3nt: TGTGCCAGCAGCGTAGCCACCCCGGGAGAGACCCAGTACTTC

d_gene: TRBD1
j_gene: TRBJ1-1
len: 14
abundance: NA
v_gene: TRBV28
CDR3aa: CASSWGQGATEAFF
CDR3nt: TGTGCCAGCAGTTGGGGACAGGGGGCCACTGAAGCTTTCTTT

d_gene: NA
j_gene: TRBJ2-7
len: 15
abundance: once
v_gene: TRBV18
CDR3aa: CASSPKVGQAYEQYF
CDR3nt: TGTGCCAGCTCACCAAAAGTGGGACAAGCCTACGAGCAGTACTTC

d_gene: TRBD1
j_gene: TRBJ1-1
len: 15
abundance: few
v_gene: TRBV19
CDR3aa: CASSISNRGLTEAFF
CDR3nt: TGTGCCAGTAGTATCTCTAACAGGGGGCTTACTGAAGCTTTCTTT

d_gene: TRBD1
j_gene: TRBJ1-1
len: 17
abundance: NA
v_gene: TRBV27
CDR3aa: CASSKIGTGRWGTEAFF
CDR3nt: TGTGCCAGCAGTAAAATAGGGACAGGGAGGTGGGGGACTGAAGCTTTCTTT

d_gene: NA
j_gene: TRBJ2-7
len: 13
abundance: NA
v_gene: TRBV30
CDR3aa: CAWSVNRFYEQYF
CDR3nt: TGTGCCTGGAGTGTAAACAGATTCTACGAGCAGTACTTC

d_gene: NA
j_gene: TRBJ1-2
len: 13
abundance: NA
v_gene: TRBV7-2
CDR3aa: CASSFRGVGGYTF
CDR3nt: TGTGCCAGCAGCTTCAGGGGCGTTGGTGGCTACACCTTC

d_gene: NA
j_gene: TRBJ1-4
len: 16
abundance: NA
v_gene: TRBV27
CDR3aa: CASSLSLGGPNEKLFF
CDR3nt: TGTGCCAGCAGTTTATCTCTTGGCGGGCCTAATGAAAAACTGTTTTTT

d_gene: NA
j_gene: TRBJ1-1
len: 12
abundance: NA
v_gene: TRBV30
CDR3aa: CAWSVGGVEAFF
CDR3nt: TGTGCCTGGAGTGTGGGGGGAGTTGAAGCTTTCTTT

d_gene: TRBD1
j_gene: TRBJ2-7
len: 15
abundance: NA
v_gene: TRBV29-1
CDR3aa: CSAVVAGQGLGEQYF
CDR3nt: TGCAGCGCCGTCGTCGCGGGACAGGGGCTCGGGGAGCAGTACTTC

d_gene: TRBD1
j_gene: TRBJ1-1
len: 16
abundance: NA
v_gene: TRBV18
CDR3aa: CASSPSATGGRTEAFF
CDR3nt: TGTGCCAGCTCACCCTCGGCTACAGGGGGCCGAACTGAAGCTTTCTTT

d_gene: TRBD1
j_gene: TRBJ2-3
len: 15
abundance: NA
v_gene: TRBV27
CDR3aa: CASSLRGRRTDTQYF
CDR3nt: TGTGCCAGCAGTTTAAGGGGGCGGCGCACAGATACGCAGTATTTT

d_gene: NA
j_gene: TRBJ2-2
len: 15
abundance: NA
v_gene: TRBV28
CDR3aa: CASSSLNTDTGELFF
CDR3nt: TGTGCCAGCAGTTCCCTCAACACCGACACCGGGGAGCTGTTTTTT

d_gene: TRBD1
j_gene: TRBJ1-1
len: 15
abundance: NA
v_gene: TRBV28
CDR3aa: CASSLGLRGQTEAFF
CDR3nt: TGTGCCAGCAGTTTAGGACTCAGGGGGCAGACTGAAGCTTTCTTT

d_gene: TRBD1
j_gene: TRBJ1-1
len: 13
abundance: NA
v_gene: TRBV11-3
CDR3aa: CASSRDRNTEAFF
CDR3nt: TGTGCCAGCAGTCGGGACAGAAACACTGAAGCTTTCTTT

d_gene: NA
j_gene: TRBJ2-7
len: 11
abundance: once
v_gene: TRBV11-2
CDR3aa: CASSLLYEQYF
CDR3nt: TGTGCCAGCAGCTTACTGTACGAGCAGTACTTC

d_gene: NA
j_gene: TRBJ2-7
len: 14
abundance: NA
v_gene: TRBV19
CDR3aa: CASSMGQGTHEQYF
CDR3nt: TGTGCCAGTAGTATGGGCCAGGGGACCCACGAGCAGTACTTC

d_gene: TRBD2
j_gene: TRBJ2-7
len: 16
abundance: NA
v_gene: TRBV7-9
CDR3aa: CASSHPPSGSSYEQYF
CDR3nt: TGTGCCAGCAGCCACCCCCCCAGCGGGAGCTCCTACGAGCAGTACTTC

d_gene: NA
j_gene: TRBJ1-5
len: 15
abundance: NA
v_gene: TRBV18
CDR3aa: CASSYGQHSNQPQHF
CDR3nt: TGTGCCAGCTCTTACGGACAGCATAGCAATCAGCCCCAGCATTTT

d_gene: TRBD1
j_gene: TRBJ1-1
len: 16
abundance: NA
v_gene: TRBV5-6
CDR3aa: CASSQGGRGRNTEAFF
CDR3nt: TGTGCCAGCAGCCAGGGGGGCAGGGGGAGAAACACTGAAGCTTTCTTT

d_gene: NA
j_gene: TRBJ2-5
len: 15
abundance: NA
v_gene: TRBV7-2
CDR3aa: CASSSVRGLGETQYF
CDR3nt: TGTGCCAGCAGCTCAGTGCGGGGATTAGGAGAGACCCAGTACTTC

d_gene: NA
j_gene: TRBJ1-4
len: 12
abundance: NA
v_gene: TRBV30
CDR3aa: CAWSRVPEKLFF
CDR3nt: TGTGCCTGGAGCAGGGTTCCTGAAAAACTGTTTTTT